These T cell receptor beta chains were read from a single sample in a study of shared clonotypes between healthy human individuals. Sequenced by immunoSEQ multiplex PCR; TCRdb stores in-frame clones only, minus some. The data hold hundreds of thousands of clones, with more than 70% observed a single time. Sequencing was done on a sample of memory CD4+ T cells sorted from blood. These receptors all stem from a woman in her twenties or thirties in good health. Both conserved end residues are part of each CDR3. The D gene is left open where the match is weak. Only part of the rows carry a size: once, few, many, or a class if the clone is expanded.

clone_size	v_call	j_call	d_call	cdr3_nt	cdr3_aa
.	TRBV19	TRBJ2-7	.	TGTGCCAGTAGTCGCCGCCCCGTAACCGAAAACTACGAGCAGTACTTC	CASSRRPVTENYEQYF
.	TRBV6-5	TRBJ1-6	.	TGTGCCAGCAGCCGGACACCTTATAATTCACCCCTCCACTTT	CASSRTPYNSPLHF
.	TRBV28	TRBJ2-2	TRBD1	TGTGCCAGCAGAACCGGGACAGGGGGAATTTCCGGGGAGCTGTTTTTT	CASRTGTGGISGELFF
once	TRBV27	TRBJ2-1	.	TGTGCCAGCCTAAATTACAATGAGCAGTTCTTC	CASLNYNEQFF
.	TRBV2	TRBJ2-5	.	TGTGCCAGCAGTGGGTCCAGAGAGACCCAGTACTTC	CASSGSRETQYF
.	TRBV5-1	TRBJ1-1	.	TGCGCCAGCAGCTTGGTAGAGAAGACTGAAGCTTTCTTT	CASSLVEKTEAFF
many	TRBV19	TRBJ1-3	TRBD1	TGTGCCAGTAATCTGGGACAGGGCTACTCTGGAAACACCATATATTTT	CASNLGQGYSGNTIYF
.	TRBV6-1	TRBJ1-5	TRBD1	TGTGCCAGCAGTGAGGTAGGACAGGGGGCTAATCAGCCCCAGCATTTT	CASSEVGQGANQPQHF
.	TRBV5-1	TRBJ2-5	.	TGCGCCAGCAGCCGGGCCGCGGGCGTTAGGGAGACCCAGTACTTC	CASSRAAGVRETQYF
once	TRBV5-1	TRBJ2-3	.	TGCGCCAGCAGCTCGACCCCGATAGACACGCAGTATTTT	CASSSTPIDTQYF
.	TRBV15	TRBJ2-1	.	TGTGCCACCAGAATGGCGGGGTCCTACAATGAGCAGTTCTTC	CATRMAGSYNEQFF
.	TRBV2	TRBJ1-1	TRBD1	TGTGCCAGCAGGGAAGGGACAGGGGGCAACACTGAAGCTTTCTTT	CASREGTGGNTEAFF
.	TRBV6-6	TRBJ1-1	.	TGTGCCAGCAGTTACCAGGGGATGAACACTGAAGCTTTCTTT	CASSYQGMNTEAFF